Listed below are T cell receptor beta chains from one sample, sequenced in a study of T-cell reconstitution after alpha-beta-depleted transplantation in children. TCRdb independently ran MiXCR on the PCR reads; one entry per CDR3 protein. This sample has 530,000 or so distinct CDR3 sequences, with approximately 30% found just once. This specimen was PBMCs, taken before TCRalphabeta/CD19-depleted stem cell transplant. These receptors all come from a boy less than two years old with Wiskott-Aldrich syndrome, due to receive a stem cell transplant. The conserved cysteine and the conserved F or W are not part of the CDR3 here.

>TRBJ2-7|TRBV7-9
ASSPWTN
>TRBJ2-2|TRBV9
ASSVIPGHGELF
>TRBJ1-2|TRBV5-1
ASSLLVGSFYGYT
>TRBJ2-3|TRBV5-1
ASSLSAASTDTQY
>TRBJ2-3|TRBV14
ASSQRAGSTDTQY
>TRBJ1-1|TRBV20-1
SARTRMNTEAF
>TRBJ2-1|TRBV29-1
SARGTSGINEQF
>TRBJ2-2|TRBV28
ASSSTPGARGELF
>TRBJ2-3|TRBV20-1
SAREMSTDTQY
>TRBJ2-1|TRBV28
ASSIVTSVYNEQF
>TRBJ2-3|TRBV20-1
SARESGRGDTQY
>TRBJ2-1|TRBV24-1
ATSDLVSENNEQF
>TRBJ2-1|TRBV7-2
ASRPTPGIEQF
>TRBJ2-1|TRBV5-1
ASSTRTGGADNEQF
>TRBJ1-6|TRBV4-2
ASSQDLYQGDSPLH
>TRBJ2-3|TRBV5-1
ASSETSGGTQY
>TRBJ2-1|TRBV20-1
SAVTLDSYNEQF
>TRBJ2-7|TRBV28
ASSQESRGGQY
>TRBJ2-7|TRBV20-1
SARMGSGSSTYEQY
>TRBJ2-3|TRBV5-1
ASSGLTSTDTQY
>TRBJ2-1|TRBV10-1
ASSEGSLAGFSEQF
>TRBJ2-5|TRBV20-1
SARDRQQETQY
>TRBJ1-4|TRBV18
ASTSGGTTNEKLF
>TRBJ2-3|TRBV4-2
ASSQAADTQY
>TRBJ2-2|TRBV29-1
SVESPGVYTGELF
>TRBJ2-3|TRBV5-1
ASGNSGSHGDTQY
>TRBJ2-2|TRBV15
ATSSPRGLAGAIGELF
>TRBJ2-4|TRBV5-1
ASSFGLAGGHGENIQY
>TRBJ2-5|TRBV29-1
SAATGKETQY
>TRBJ2-1|TRBV10-3
AISELTLSAGISNEQF
>TRBJ2-1|TRBV6-4
ASSDLAGSYNEQF
>TRBJ2-1|TRBV29-1
SVAPPGGAYNEQF
>TRBJ2-2|TRBV29-1
SVESVSPHAGELF
>TRBJ2-7|TRBV4-2
ASSEETRGGEQY
>TRBJ2-3|TRBV12-3/TRBV12-4
ASSLLPGSTDTQY
>TRBJ2-7|TRBV12-3/TRBV12-4
ASSLLTGYEQY
>TRBJ2-1|TRBV2
ASVGPTEHNEQF
>TRBJ1-2|TRBV18
ASSLGGINYGYT
>TRBJ2-5|TRBV20-1
SAELAGYGETQY
>TRBJ2-6|TRBV9
ASSVNSGANVLT
>TRBJ2-3|TRBV5-1
ASSQKVDTQY
>TRBJ2-3|TRBV10-3
AISGKTGPGTDTQY
>TRBJ2-1|TRBV5-1
ASSLAGGADSYNEQF
>TRBJ1-2|TRBV12-3/TRBV12-4
ASSLDRYYGYT